The present TCR beta chain was sequenced within a study of CD8 T cells in ankylosing spondylitis. General study results and limits: Disease-linked clones were found to be CD8+ and relatively rare in peripheral blood. Matched ankylosing spondylitis synovial fluid reportedly showed significant enrichment of disease-linked clones. Among TCR beta sequences, a motif of eight highly homologous variants appeared characteristic of ankylosing spondylitis blood.

From the 5' RACE reads, TCRdb called clonotypes with MiXCR, one entry per CDR3 protein. The top ten hold 9.5% to 10% of the sample, which has roughly 97,000 distinct CDR3 sequences, roughly 8.3% seen once. Germline V gene lookup returns CDR1 SGHKS and CDR2 YYEKEE (reference sequence). This CDR3 has 16 residues. The V end was cut by 2 bases, the J end by 2 bases, with 14 bases between. In this sample, this clonotype turned up many times. Its antigen is unknown. The V call is TRBV5-5, the J call TRBJ1-5; D is perhaps TRBD1 (5 bases). Sequencing was carried out using blood, either unsorted or a sorted T cell fraction (not recorded which). The sequence derives from a male donor with ankylosing spondylitis or in good health (not recorded which). The CDR3 region is CASSFDGGERNQPQHF. In DNA, the CDR3 is TGTGCCAGCAGCTTTGACGGAGGGGAACGCAATCAGCCCCAGCATTTT.